The T cell receptor beta chain under discussion was sequenced for a study of Ad26.COV2.S vaccination and SARS-CoV-2 variants. The treatment is: 15 to 20 received Ad26.COV2.S at low or high dose, single or two shots; several received placebo; per-sample allocation not given. Vaccine and placebo recipients were sampled on day 63 after the first injection. Trimming removed 10 bases from V and 0 bases from J, with 7 bases in between. The CDR3 is 12 residues long. Germline CDR1 and CDR2: MDHEN and SYDVKM. Here immunoSEQ multiplex PCR was the method, and the copy in TCRdb shows in-frame clones only, minus some. The table has over 400,000 clones, around 91% seen once.

Sample: peripheral blood, taken in a trial of Ad26.COV2.S vaccine versus placebo. This receptor was obtained from a person aged 18-65 years who received the Ad26.COV2.S COVID-19 vaccine or a placebo. This chain uses TRBV28 with TRBJ1-5; D gene ambiguous. DNA of the CDR3: TGTGCCACTGGTGCTAGCAATCAGCCCCAGCATTTT. Translating gives CATGASNQPQHF. The whole variable domain, filled in from reference TRBV28 and TRBJ1-5, reads DVKVTQSSRYLVKRTGEKVFLECVQDMDHENMFWYRQDPGLGLRLIYFSYDVKMKEKGDIPEGYSVSREKKERFSLILESASTNQTSMYLCATGASNQPQHFGDGTRLSIL.